What follows describes a single T cell receptor (beta chain). Its antigen is still unknown. The entry originates in a study of cytomegalovirus exposure and HLA in healthy donors. Clones were sequenced by immunoSEQ multiplex PCR, and TCRdb holds only the in-frame ones, with some missing. This sample has some 260,000 clones, with roughly 87% found just once. Whole-study results and caveats: Per published reports, the classifier diagnosed cytomegalovirus status with high specificity and sensitivity. First-cohort TCR clusters were later found to tend to co-occur in the 120 or so validation repertoires. Researchers catalogued about 150 TCR beta chains as cytomegalovirus-associated.

The V gene's germline CDR1 is SGHVS and CDR2 FNYEAQ. The CDR3 totals 14 residues. The V end was cut by 4 bases, the J end by 1 base, with 10 bases between. The donors were in the roughly 130-subject validation cohort, distinct from the roughly 600-subject first cohort. The receptor was isolated from a man between 18 and 35 years old in good health and CMV-seropositive. The chain couples TRBV7-6 to TRBJ2-5; tentative D call: TRBD2 (5 bases). Sequencing input: PBMCs. The CDR3 DNA follows: TGTGCCAGCAGCTCGACTACCCTCCAAGAGACCCAGTACTTC. Encoded protein: CASSSTTLQETQYF. The full variable domain, its missing parts supplied by reference TRBV7-6 and TRBJ2-5, is GAGVSQSPRYKVTKRGQDVALRCDPISGHVSLYWYRQALGQGPEFLTYFNYEAQQDKSGLPNDRFSAERPEGSISTLTIQRTEQRDSAMYRCASSSTTLQETQYFGPGTRLLVL.